This record covers a single TCR beta chain. Its antigen is not identified. Germline V gene lookup returns CDR1 WSHSY and CDR2 SAAADI. V dropped 5 bases and J dropped 1; count of bases not matched to a gene: 2. There are 14 residues in the CDR3. The data originate from a study of cytomegalovirus exposure and HLA in healthy donors. The study's findings and limits: For most TCR sequences rarity was the rule, although some public TCRs occurred in many donors. A later analysis associated 16,000 or so TCR beta sequences with HLA alleles at a 0.05 false discovery rate.

13 Jbeta primers and 60 Vbeta primers were used for the PCR. Clones were read by immunoSEQ multiplex PCR, and TCRdb kept only the in-frame ones, dropping some. The table records around 280,000 clones, approximately 90% of them present only once. The sequencing input was PBMCs. The receptor was isolated from a woman aged 18-29 years in good health and CMV-seronegative. The chain recombines TRBV10-2 with TRBJ1-1, with 9 nucleotides matching TRBD1. The CDR3: CASSKGQGNTEAFF. The CDR3 bases are TGCGCCAGCAGTAAGGGACAGGGGAACACTGAAGCTTTCTTT.